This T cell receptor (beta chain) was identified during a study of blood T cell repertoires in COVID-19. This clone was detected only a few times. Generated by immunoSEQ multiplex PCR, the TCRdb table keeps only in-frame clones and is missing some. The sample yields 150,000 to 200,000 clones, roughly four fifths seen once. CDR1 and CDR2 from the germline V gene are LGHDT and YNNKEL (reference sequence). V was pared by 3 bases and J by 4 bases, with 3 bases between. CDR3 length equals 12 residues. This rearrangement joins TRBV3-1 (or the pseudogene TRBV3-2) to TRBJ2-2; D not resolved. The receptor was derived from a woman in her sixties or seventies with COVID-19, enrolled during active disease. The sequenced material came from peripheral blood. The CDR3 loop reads CASSHLTGELFF. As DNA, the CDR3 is TGTGCCAGCAGCCACCTCACCGGGGAGCTGTTTTTT.